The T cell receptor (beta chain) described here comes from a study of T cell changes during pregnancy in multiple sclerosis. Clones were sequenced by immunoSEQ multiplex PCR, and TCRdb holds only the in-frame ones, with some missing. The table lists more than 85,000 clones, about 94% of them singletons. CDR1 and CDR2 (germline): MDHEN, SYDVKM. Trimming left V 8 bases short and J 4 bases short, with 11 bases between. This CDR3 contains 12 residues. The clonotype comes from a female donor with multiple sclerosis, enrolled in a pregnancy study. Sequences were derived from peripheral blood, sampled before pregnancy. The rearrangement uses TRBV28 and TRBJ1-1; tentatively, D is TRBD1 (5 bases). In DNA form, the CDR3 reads TGTGCCAGCGAGGAGGGGCCCACTGAAGCTTTCTTT. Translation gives CASEEGPTEAFF. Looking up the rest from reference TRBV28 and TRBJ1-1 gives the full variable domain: DVKVTQSSRYLVKRTGEKVFLECVQDMDHENMFWYRQDPGLGLRLIYFSYDVKMKEKGDIPEGYSVSREKKERFSLILESASTNQTSMYLCASEEGPTEAFFGQGTRLTVV.